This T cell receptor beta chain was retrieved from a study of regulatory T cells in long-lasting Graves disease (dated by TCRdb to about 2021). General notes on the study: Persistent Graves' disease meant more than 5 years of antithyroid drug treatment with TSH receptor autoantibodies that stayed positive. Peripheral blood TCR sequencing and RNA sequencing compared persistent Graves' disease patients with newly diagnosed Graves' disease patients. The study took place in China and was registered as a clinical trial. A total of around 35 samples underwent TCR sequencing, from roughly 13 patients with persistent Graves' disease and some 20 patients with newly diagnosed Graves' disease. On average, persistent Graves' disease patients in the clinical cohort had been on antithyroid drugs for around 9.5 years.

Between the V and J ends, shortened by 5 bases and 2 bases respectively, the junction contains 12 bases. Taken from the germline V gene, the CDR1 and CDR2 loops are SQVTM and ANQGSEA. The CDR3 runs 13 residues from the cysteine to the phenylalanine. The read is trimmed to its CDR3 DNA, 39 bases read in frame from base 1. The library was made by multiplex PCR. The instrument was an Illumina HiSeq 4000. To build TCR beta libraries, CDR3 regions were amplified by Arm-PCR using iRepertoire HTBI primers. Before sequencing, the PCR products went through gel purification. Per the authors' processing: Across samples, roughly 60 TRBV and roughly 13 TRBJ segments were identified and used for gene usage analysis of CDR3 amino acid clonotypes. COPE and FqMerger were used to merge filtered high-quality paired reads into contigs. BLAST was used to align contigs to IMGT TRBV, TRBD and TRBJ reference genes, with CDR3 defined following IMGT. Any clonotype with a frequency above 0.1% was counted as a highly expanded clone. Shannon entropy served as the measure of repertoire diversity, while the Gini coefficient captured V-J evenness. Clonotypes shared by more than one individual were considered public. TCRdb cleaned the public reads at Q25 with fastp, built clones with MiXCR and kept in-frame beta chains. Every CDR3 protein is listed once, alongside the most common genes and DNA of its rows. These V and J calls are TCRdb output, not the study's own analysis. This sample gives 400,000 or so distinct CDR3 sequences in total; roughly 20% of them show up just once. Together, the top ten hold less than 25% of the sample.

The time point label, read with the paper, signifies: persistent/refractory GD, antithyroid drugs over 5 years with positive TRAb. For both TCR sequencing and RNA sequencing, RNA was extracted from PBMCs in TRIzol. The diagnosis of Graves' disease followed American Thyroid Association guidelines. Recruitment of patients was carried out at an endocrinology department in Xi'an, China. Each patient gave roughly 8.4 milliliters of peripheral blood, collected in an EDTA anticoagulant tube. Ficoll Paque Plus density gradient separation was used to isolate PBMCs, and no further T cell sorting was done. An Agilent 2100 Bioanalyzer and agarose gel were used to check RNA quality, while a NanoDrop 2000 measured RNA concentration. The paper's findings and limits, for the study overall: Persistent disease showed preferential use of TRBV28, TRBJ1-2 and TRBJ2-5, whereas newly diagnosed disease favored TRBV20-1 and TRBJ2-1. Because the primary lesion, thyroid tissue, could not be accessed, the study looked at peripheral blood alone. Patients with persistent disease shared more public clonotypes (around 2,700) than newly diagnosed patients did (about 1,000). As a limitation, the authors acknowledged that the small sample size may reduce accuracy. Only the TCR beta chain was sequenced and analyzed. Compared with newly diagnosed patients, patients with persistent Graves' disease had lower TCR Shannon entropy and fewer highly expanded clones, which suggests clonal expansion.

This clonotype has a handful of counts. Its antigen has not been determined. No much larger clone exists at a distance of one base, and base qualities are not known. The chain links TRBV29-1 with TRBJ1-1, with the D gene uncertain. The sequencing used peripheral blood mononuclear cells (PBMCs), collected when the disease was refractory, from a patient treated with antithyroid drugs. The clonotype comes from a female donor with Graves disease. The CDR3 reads CSVLGSGNTEAFF. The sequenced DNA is TGCAGCGTTCTAGGGTCCGGCAACACTGAAGCTTTCTTT.